The rows below give T cell receptor beta chains drawn from one sample of a study of cytomegalovirus exposure and HLA in healthy donors. This table comes from immunoSEQ multiplex PCR, and its TCRdb copy is limited to in-frame clones, with some not included. The profile shows approximately 100,000 clones, around four fifths of them singletons. Sequenced input: PBMCs. These receptor sequences come from a woman between 40 and 50 years old in good health and CMV-seronegative. The CDR3 runs from the conserved cysteine through the conserved F or W. A D gene is named only where the DNA matches it firmly. Clone size is shown for a subset of rows, as once, few, many or a class of expanded clone.

J gene: TRBJ2-7; V gene: TRBV27; clone size: .; D gene: .; CDR3 DNA: TGTGCCAGCAGCCCCCGTGGGGGCGGCGAGCAGTACTTC; CDR3 protein: CASSPRGGGEQYF
J gene: TRBJ2-7; V gene: TRBV4-1; clone size: .; D gene: .; CDR3 DNA: TGCGCCAGCAGCCAAGCAACGGGACAACAAGCCTACGAGCAGTACTTC; CDR3 protein: CASSQATGQQAYEQYF
J gene: TRBJ1-1; V gene: TRBV2; clone size: few; D gene: .; CDR3 DNA: TGTGCCAGCAGTGGGACAGTGTCGAACACTGAAGCTTTCTTT; CDR3 protein: CASSGTVSNTEAFF
J gene: TRBJ2-7; V gene: TRBV25-1; clone size: .; D gene: .; CDR3 DNA: TGTGCCAGCAGTGAACTGGGCTCCTTGAGCTACGAGCAGTACTTC; CDR3 protein: CASSELGSLSYEQYF
J gene: TRBJ1-5; V gene: TRBV19; clone size: .; D gene: .; CDR3 DNA: TGTGCCAGTAGTATAGACAGACTCAATCAGCCCCAGCATTTT; CDR3 protein: CASSIDRLNQPQHF
J gene: TRBJ1-1; V gene: TRBV7-8; clone size: .; D gene: .; CDR3 DNA: TGTGCCAGCAGCTTAGCATTCCAGGCCACTGAAGCTTTCTTT; CDR3 protein: CASSLAFQATEAFF
J gene: TRBJ2-7; V gene: TRBV4-3; clone size: .; D gene: TRBD1; CDR3 DNA: TGCGCCAGCAGCCAAGATCGAGGGGGCATCTACGAGCAGTACTTC; CDR3 protein: CASSQDRGGIYEQYF
J gene: TRBJ2-5; V gene: TRBV7-9; clone size: .; D gene: TRBD2; CDR3 DNA: TGTGCCAGCCGCCCCTACCTAGCGGGGGCTGCAGAGACCCAGTACTTC; CDR3 protein: CASRPYLAGAAETQYF
J gene: TRBJ2-3; V gene: TRBV7-9; clone size: .; D gene: .; CDR3 DNA: TGTGCCAGCAGCTTAGTCAGCGCGGGCTTCACAGATACGCAGTATTTT; CDR3 protein: CASSLVSAGFTDTQYF
J gene: TRBJ1-4; V gene: TRBV5-1; clone size: once; D gene: TRBD1; CDR3 DNA: TGCGCCAGCAGCTTAGATGGACAGGGCGCTAATGAAAAACTGTTTTTT; CDR3 protein: CASSLDGQGANEKLFF
J gene: TRBJ2-7; V gene: TRBV2; clone size: .; D gene: TRBD2; CDR3 DNA: TGTGCCAGCAGTGACGGGACTAGCGGGGACCTGCTAATGGACGAGCAGTACTTC; CDR3 protein: CASSDGTSGDLLMDEQYF
J gene: TRBJ2-7; V gene: TRBV11-2; clone size: .; D gene: .; CDR3 DNA: TGTGCCAGCAGCTTAGGCCAGAGAGGGGGCGAGCAGTACTTC; CDR3 protein: CASSLGQRGGEQYF
J gene: TRBJ1-2; V gene: TRBV7-2; clone size: .; D gene: .; CDR3 DNA: TGTGCCAGCAGCTTACAGGGGCGCTACACCTTC; CDR3 protein: CASSLQGRYTF
J gene: TRBJ1-3; V gene: TRBV7-2; clone size: .; D gene: TRBD1; CDR3 DNA: TGTGCCAGCAGTAAGGGGGCTTCTGGAAACACCATATATTTT; CDR3 protein: CASSKGASGNTIYF
J gene: TRBJ1-3; V gene: TRBV7-2; clone size: .; D gene: TRBD1; CDR3 DNA: TGTGCCAGCAGCTTCCAGGGGGCGGGCGGAAACACCATATATTTT; CDR3 protein: CASSFQGAGGNTIYF
J gene: TRBJ2-3; V gene: TRBV21-1; clone size: .; D gene: .; CDR3 DNA: TGTGCCAGCAGCAAAGTCGGGGAGCAACAGGGGTGCACAGATACGCAGTATTTT; CDR3 protein: CASSKVGEQQGCTDTQYF
J gene: TRBJ2-5; V gene: TRBV2; clone size: .; D gene: .; CDR3 DNA: TGTGCCAGCACCGGACGGGACAATACCCCCCCAGGGGAGACCCAGTACTTC; CDR3 protein: CASTGRDNTPPGETQYF
J gene: TRBJ1-2; V gene: TRBV2; clone size: .; D gene: .; CDR3 DNA: TGTGCCAGCAGAGAACAGGGAAACTATGGCTACACCTTC; CDR3 protein: CASREQGNYGYTF
J gene: TRBJ2-2; V gene: TRBV9; clone size: .; D gene: TRBD1; CDR3 DNA: TGTGCCAGCAGCGTAGCACTCCGGGACAGGGGCCCCGGGGAGCTGTTTTTT; CDR3 protein: CASSVALRDRGPGELFF
J gene: TRBJ2-1; V gene: TRBV19; clone size: .; D gene: .; CDR3 DNA: TGTGCCAGTAGTCTACGGGGTGAGCAGTTCTTC; CDR3 protein: CASSLRGEQFF
J gene: TRBJ1-3; V gene: TRBV6-1; clone size: .; D gene: TRBD1; CDR3 DNA: TGTGCCAGCGAATGGACAGGGGAAGGTGGAAACACCATATATTTT; CDR3 protein: CASEWTGEGGNTIYF
J gene: TRBJ2-7; V gene: TRBV5-1; clone size: .; D gene: TRBD2; CDR3 DNA: TGCGCCAGCAGCTGGACTAGCGGGGAAGGCGAGCAGTACTTC; CDR3 protein: CASSWTSGEGEQYF
J gene: TRBJ2-1; V gene: TRBV4-1; clone size: .; D gene: TRBD2; CDR3 DNA: TGCGCCAGCAGCCCACTCCAGCGGGGGGGCTACAATGAGCAGTTCTTC; CDR3 protein: CASSPLQRGGYNEQFF
J gene: TRBJ1-1; V gene: TRBV7-9; clone size: .; D gene: .; CDR3 DNA: TGTGCCAGCAGCTTAGTCATTACTGAAGCTTTCTTT; CDR3 protein: CASSLVITEAFF
J gene: TRBJ1-1; V gene: TRBV4-3; clone size: few; D gene: .; CDR3 DNA: TGCGCCAGCAGCCAAGATCAGGGTCTGAACACTGAAGCTTTCTTT; CDR3 protein: CASSQDQGLNTEAFF
J gene: TRBJ1-5; V gene: TRBV7-8; clone size: .; D gene: .; CDR3 DNA: TGTGCCAGCAGCCCCAACCGGGGTAATCAGCCCCAGCATTTT; CDR3 protein: CASSPNRGNQPQHF
J gene: TRBJ1-3; V gene: TRBV7-2; clone size: few; D gene: .; CDR3 DNA: TGTGCCAGCAGCTTATCGTACACCTCTGGAAACACCATATATTTT; CDR3 protein: CASSLSYTSGNTIYF
J gene: TRBJ2-7; V gene: TRBV4-2; clone size: few; D gene: .; CDR3 DNA: TGTGCCAGCAGGGACACAGGGCTTAGCTCCTACGAGCAGTACTTC; CDR3 protein: CASRDTGLSSYEQYF
J gene: TRBJ2-7; V gene: TRBV19; clone size: .; D gene: .; CDR3 DNA: TGTGCCAGTACAGGGGAATCCTACGAGCAGTACTTC; CDR3 protein: CASTGESYEQYF
J gene: TRBJ1-1; V gene: TRBV7-9; clone size: .; D gene: .; CDR3 DNA: TGTGCCAGCAGCCTACAGGTGGTGAACACTGAAGCTTTCTTT; CDR3 protein: CASSLQVVNTEAFF
J gene: TRBJ1-2; V gene: TRBV11-2; clone size: .; D gene: TRBD1; CDR3 DNA: TGTGCCAGCAGCTTAGATCACGGGACAGCGATCATACCTTTCTATGGCTACACCTTC; CDR3 protein: CASSLDHGTAIIPFYGYTF
J gene: TRBJ1-4; V gene: TRBV30; clone size: .; D gene: .; CDR3 DNA: TGTGCCCTGGGGGAGGCAACTAATGAAAAACTGTTTTTT; CDR3 protein: CALGEATNEKLFF
J gene: TRBJ1-2; V gene: TRBV10-2; clone size: .; D gene: .; CDR3 DNA: TGCGCCAGCTCGGAGGAGGCTAACTATGGCTACACCTTC; CDR3 protein: CASSEEANYGYTF
J gene: TRBJ1-2; V gene: TRBV5-1; clone size: .; D gene: .; CDR3 DNA: TGCGCCAGCAGCTTCCTCCCAGGGGTGGGTGGCTACACCTTC; CDR3 protein: CASSFLPGVGGYTF
J gene: TRBJ1-2; V gene: TRBV7-9; clone size: once; D gene: .; CDR3 DNA: TGTGCCAGCAGCTTAGGGGAGGAGGGATCAAGATATGGCTACACCTTC; CDR3 protein: CASSLGEEGSRYGYTF
J gene: TRBJ1-1; V gene: TRBV21-1; clone size: .; D gene: .; CDR3 DNA: TGTGCCAGCAGCAAAAAGTTACAAGCCAAGACAGGGCAGAACGACACTGAAGCTTTCTTT; CDR3 protein: CASSKKLQAKTGQNDTEAFF
J gene: TRBJ1-2; V gene: TRBV9; clone size: .; D gene: .; CDR3 DNA: TGTGCCAGCAGCGTCACACAGGGACCTAACTATGGCTACACCTTC; CDR3 protein: CASSVTQGPNYGYTF
J gene: TRBJ1-5; V gene: TRBV30; clone size: .; D gene: TRBD1; CDR3 DNA: TGTGCCTGGAGTGCAGAACGACAGGGGGCGAGAGGTCAGCCCCAGCATTTT; CDR3 protein: CAWSAERQGARGQPQHF
J gene: TRBJ2-5; V gene: TRBV7-9; clone size: .; D gene: .; CDR3 DNA: TGTGCCAGCAGCCCATACCCGGGACTGCAAGAGACCCAGTACTTC; CDR3 protein: CASSPYPGLQETQYF
J gene: TRBJ1-2; V gene: TRBV6-5; clone size: .; D gene: .; CDR3 DNA: TGTGCCAGCAGTTACGAGGGGGAGTATGGCTACACCTTC; CDR3 protein: CASSYEGEYGYTF